The 6 T cell receptor beta chains in this list originate from one sample, sequenced in a study of identical twins (dated by TCRdb to the mid-2010s). Libraries were constructed by 5' RACE. These reads were obtained on an Illumina HiSeq 2000. TCRdb passed the public sequencing reads through fastp at Q25 and MiXCR, retaining productive beta sequences. Records with the same CDR3 protein are collapsed into one entry carrying the most frequent genes and DNA. The sample table records some 1,700,000 distinct CDR3 sequences; about 32% of these occur just once. The ten biggest clones cover around 0.3% of the sample. Sequencing was done on a sample of cord blood. The receptor set was obtained from a newborn girl in good health.

In its sample, this clonotype was seen a few times. The chain uses TRBV28 and TRBJ1-5; possibly TRBD1 for D (6 bases). Germline V gene lookup returns CDR1 MDHEN and CDR2 SYDVKM. CDR3 length: 10 amino acids. V dropped 6 bases and J dropped 9 bases, with 6 bases sitting between them. CDR3 coding DNA: TGTGCCAGCAGGGACAGGCCCCAGCATTTT. Protein sequence: CASRDRPQHF.

In its sample, this clonotype was seen a few times. The rearrangement uses TRBV7-9 and TRBJ2-7, with D possibly being TRBD2 (5 bases). V lost 0 bases and J 0 bases, leaving 9 bases between the germline ends. CDR1 is SEHNR and CDR2 is FQNEAQ in the germline V gene (reference sequence). This CDR3 region has 15 residues. CDR3 in amino acids: CASSLAERISYEQYF. As DNA, the CDR3 is TGTGCCAGCAGCTTAGCTGAGCGGATCTCCTACGAGCAGTACTTC.

This clonotype was recorded many times. The chain recombines TRBV29-1 with TRBJ2-3, with 8 positions matching TRBD1. The CDR3 extends over 15 amino acids. Germline V gene lookup returns CDR1 SQVTM and CDR2 ANQGSEA. Trimming took 7 bases from V and 2 from J; bases not matched to a gene: 11. The CDR3 region has the DNA TGCAGCGCAAGGACAGGGCAAAGCGCCACAGATACGCAGTATTTT. Its translation is CSARTGQSATDTQYF.

This clonotype was picked up a small number of times. V and J are TRBV27 and TRBJ2-3, with 7 bases fitting TRBD2. V was clipped by 6 bases and J by 6 bases; unmatched bases: 12. This CDR3 region has 15 residues. CDR1 is MNHEY and CDR2 is SMNVEV in the germline V gene (reference sequence). CDR3 sequence (DNA): TGTGCCAGCAGCCTCTCCCGGGGGGTCTCGGATACGCAGTATTTT. Residues: CASSLSRGVSDTQYF.

The chain recombines TRBV28 with TRBJ2-1; possibly TRBD1 for D (6 bases). There are 16 residues in the CDR3. V was pared by 3 bases and J by 0 bases, with 12 bases between. The germline V gene has CDR1 MDHEN and CDR2 SYDVKM. The CDR3: CASSFPQDSSYNEQFF. The CDR3 DNA follows: TGTGCCAGCAGTTTCCCCCAGGACAGCTCCTACAATGAGCAGTTCTTC.

V is TRBV27 and J is TRBJ2-3; D gene ambiguous. V was trimmed by 5 bases and J by 2 bases, leaving 11 bases between them. CDR3 length: 14 amino acids. Germline CDR1 reads MNHEY; CDR2 reads SMNVEV (reference sequence). CDR3 loop: CASSPPDPTDTQYF. The CDR3 region has the DNA TGTGCCAGCAGTCCCCCGGACCCCACAGATACGCAGTATTTT.